This paragraph reports one TCR beta chain. The antigen is unknown. Generated by immunoSEQ multiplex PCR, the TCRdb table keeps only in-frame clones and is missing some. The sample consists of 100,000 or so clones, approximately 90% of them appearing once. The data are from a study of siplizumab effects on memory and regulatory T cells. Findings of the study overall: Naive T cell populations appeared to exhibit greater diversity than memory cells and appeared to be major alloresponse contributors.

Germline-derived CDR1 and CDR2 are MDHEN and SYDVKM. V gave up 10 bases and J gave up 4 bases; unmatched junction bases: 8. The CDR3 sequence is 13 residues long. The rearrangement links TRBV28 to TRBJ2-3, with 7 bases matching TRBD1. Source material: CD4+ T cells sorted from blood. The TCR originated in a human donor in good health. CDR3 nucleotides: TGTGCCATCAAAACAGGGGCCGCAGATACGCAGTATTTT. Its protein is CAIKTGAADTQYF.